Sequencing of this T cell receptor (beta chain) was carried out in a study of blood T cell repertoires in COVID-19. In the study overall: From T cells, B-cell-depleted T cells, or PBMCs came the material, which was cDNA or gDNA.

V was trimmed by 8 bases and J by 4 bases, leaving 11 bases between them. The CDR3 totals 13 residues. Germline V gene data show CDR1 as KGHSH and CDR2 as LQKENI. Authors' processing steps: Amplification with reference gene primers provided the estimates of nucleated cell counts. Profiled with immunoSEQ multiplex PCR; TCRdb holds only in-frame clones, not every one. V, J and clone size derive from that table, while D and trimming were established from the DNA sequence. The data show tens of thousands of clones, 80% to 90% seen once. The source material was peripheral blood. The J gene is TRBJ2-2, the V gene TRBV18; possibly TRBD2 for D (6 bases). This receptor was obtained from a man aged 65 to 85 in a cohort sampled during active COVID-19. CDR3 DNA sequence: TGTGCCAGCACCGCGGGGAGCACCGGGGAGCTGTTTTTT. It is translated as CASTAGSTGELFF.